This passage covers 5 T cell receptor beta chains from one sample sequenced in a study of CXCR4 blockade with PD-1 therapy in pancreatic cancer. The data were produced by immunoSEQ multiplex PCR, yet TCRdb's version contains in-frame clones alone and is incomplete. The sample has 650 to 850 clones, roughly 45% seen once. The source material was tumor tissue. The source is a human donor with pancreatic ductal adenocarcinoma.

This clone was observed a few times. The chain recombines TRBV6-4 with TRBJ1-1, with no clear D. Germline V gene sequence: CDR1 MRHNA, CDR2 SNTAGT. V was shortened by 8 bases and J by 0 bases, with 10 bases between the two germline ends. The CDR3 consists of 13 residues. CDR3 nucleotide sequence: TGTGCCAGCTACCCTCGGGTGAACACTGAAGCTTTCTTT. Translating it yields CASYPRVNTEAFF.

A few counts support this clone. The V and J genes are TRBV14 and TRBJ2-7; D is possibly TRBD1 or TRBD2 (6 bases each). This CDR3 region has 15 residues. The germline V and J ends were trimmed by 3 bases and 5 bases, with 17 bases remaining between them. CDR1 is SGHDN and CDR2 is FVKESK in the germline V gene. The CDR3 region is CASSQRQTGDNEQYF. The CDR3 DNA reads as TGTGCCAGCAGCCAGCGACAGACGGGGGACAACGAGCAGTACTTC.

The chain recombines TRBV19 with TRBJ2-7; possible D gene TRBD1, 6 bases. Trimming left V 5 bases short and J 4 bases short, with 15 bases between. Germline V gene lookup returns CDR1 LNHDA and CDR2 SQIVND (reference sequence). This CDR3 has 14 amino acids. CDR3 residues: CASSPGAGEYEQYF. In DNA form, the CDR3 reads TGTGCCAGTAGTCCCGGGGCAGGGGAATACGAGCAGTACTTC.

The chain employs TRBV16 and TRBJ2-7, with a possible D match to TRBD1 (6 bases). Germline V gene data show CDR1 as KGHSY and CDR2 as FQNENV. V was pared by 5 bases and J by 1 base, with 18 bases between. This CDR3 has 16 residues. The CDR3 here is CASSEQGARGSYEQYF. Written as DNA, the CDR3 is TGTGCCAGCAGCGAACAAGGGGCCAGGGGTTCCTACGAGCAGTACTTC.

This clone was picked up a small number of times. The chain couples TRBV28 to TRBJ2-7; possibly TRBD1 for D (5 bases). The CDR3 is made up of 15 amino acids. V lost 3 bases, J lost 4 bases, and 16 bases lay in between. Germline values: CDR1 MDHEN, CDR2 SYDVKM. CDR3 sequence: CASSFLGQGRYEQYF. CDR3 nucleotide sequence: TGTGCCAGCAGTTTCCTCGGGCAGGGTCGGTACGAGCAGTACTTC.